The 32 T cell receptor beta chains below come from one sample, sequenced in a study of vaccination effects on CD4 cells after COVID-19. Before sequencing, viral peptide pools were used by the ViraFEST assay to expand antigen-specific CD4+ T cells. Upon completion of around ten days in culture, CD4+ T cells were isolated. These receptors' antigens are unknown. Assay: immunoSEQ multiplex PCR; the TCRdb copy retains only in-frame clones and omits some. In the table there are around 19,000 clones, around two thirds of which are singletons. The material was CD4+ T cells from PBMCs cultured with HCoV-229E spike peptides, obtained before COVID-19 vaccination. These receptors were taken from a human donor who received a COVID-19 vaccine.

This clone appeared a few times. This chain joins TRBV2 and TRBJ1-1; D gene uncertain. This CDR3 contains 13 residues. V lost 8 bases, J lost 0 bases, and 10 bases lay in between. Germline V lookup: CDR1 SNHLY, CDR2 FYNNEI. In DNA form, the CDR3 reads TGTGCCAGCGGAATGAAATTGAACACTGAAGCTTTCTTT. It translates to CASGMKLNTEAFF.

The chain recombines TRBV29-1 with TRBJ2-6; no clear D gene. The CDR3 is 14 residues long. Trimming cost V 6 bases and J 2 bases, with 11 bases left between them. Per germline, CDR1 SQVTM and CDR2 ANQGSEA. The CDR3 is CSVRKGAGANVLTF. The CDR3 DNA is TGCAGCGTACGGAAGGGCGCTGGGGCCAACGTCCTGACTTTC.

The V and J genes are TRBV30 and TRBJ1-2; D gene ambiguous. V was trimmed by 0 bases and J by 7 bases, leaving 18 bases between them. The CDR3 loop spans 15 amino acids. CDR1 is GTSNPN, CDR2 SVGIG, per germline (reference sequence). The CDR3 reads CAWSVLFRVGSGYTF. CDR3 nucleotide sequence: TGTGCCTGGAGTGTACTGTTTAGGGTTGGGTCTGGCTACACCTTC.

The chain links TRBV4-2 to TRBJ1-1, with 7 bases aligning to TRBD1. Per germline, CDR1 LGHNA and CDR2 YNFKEQ. The CDR3 extends over 14 amino acids. V lost 8 bases and J lost 7; bases outside the gene matches: 13. For the CDR3, the DNA is TGTGCCAGCGGAGAGACAGGGAAATTAGTTGAAGCTTTCTTT. Translated, it gives CASGETGKLVEAFF.

The V and J genes are TRBV6-5 and TRBJ2-7; 8 bases are a match to TRBD2. V lost 7 bases to trimming and J lost 3 bases; unmatched junction nucleotides: 11. CDR1 and CDR2 (germline): MNHEY, SVGAGI. The CDR3 extends over 15 amino acids. The CDR3 coding sequence is TGTGCCAGCACCAAGTTCCCGGGACTAGGCTACGAGCAGTACTTC. It is translated as CASTKFPGLGYEQYF.

V usage is TRBV4-1 and J usage is TRBJ2-7; no definite D call. The CDR3 runs to 15 residues. Germline V CDR1 and CDR2: MGHRA, YSYEKL. Deletions cut 0 bases from V and 0 bases from J, with 9 bases between. The CDR3 spells CASSQDLGRSYEQYF. The CDR3 nucleotides read TGCGCCAGCAGCCAAGATCTTGGACGCTCCTACGAGCAGTACTTC.

This chain uses TRBV14 with TRBJ2-7, with 7 bases matching TRBD1. CDR3 length equals 16 residues. J lost 5 bases, V lost 2 bases, and 12 bases had no gene match. Germline V CDR1 and CDR2: SGHDN, FVKESK. CDR3 loop: CASSQLGRQGRHEQYF. CDR3 nucleotides: TGTGCCAGCAGCCAATTAGGTAGACAGGGCCGACACGAGCAGTACTTC.

The chain uses TRBV12-3 or TRBV12-4 and TRBJ1-5; tentative D call: TRBD1 (6 bases). V was cut by 6 bases and J by 4 bases, with 10 bases left in between. This CDR3 region has 13 residues. The CDR3 region is CASRTTGNQPQHF. CDR3 in DNA: TGTGCCAGCAGAACTACAGGGAATCAGCCCCAGCATTTT.

The sample holds a few counts of this clone. The rearrangement uses TRBV4-2 and TRBJ2-2; perhaps TRBD2 as D (5 bases). V was shortened by 1 base and J by 2 bases, with 8 bases between the two germline ends. From germline, CDR1 is LGHNA and CDR2 YNFKEQ. This CDR3 has 15 residues. The CDR3 protein is CASSQAGDNTGELFF. In DNA form, the CDR3 reads TGTGCCAGCAGCCAAGCCGGGGATAACACCGGGGAGCTGTTTTTT.

V usage is TRBV6-6 and J usage is TRBJ1-1; D unclear. The CDR3 spans 14 residues. V gave up 0 bases and J gave up 4 bases, with 9 bases separating them. Germline values: CDR1 MNHNY, CDR2 SVGAGI (reference sequence). The CDR3: CASSYSTASTEAFF. The CDR3 DNA reads TGTGCCAGCAGTTACTCGACTGCGAGCACTGAAGCTTTCTTT.

The sample holds one count of this clone. The chain joins TRBV19 to TRBJ2-3, with TRBD1 identical over 10 bases. V gave up 4 bases and J gave up 2 bases; unmatched junction bases: 3. Looked up from germline, CDR1 is LNHDA and CDR2 is SQIVND (reference sequence). This CDR3 is 15 amino acids long. The CDR3 spells CASSTGQGNTDTQYF. DNA of the CDR3: TGTGCCAGTAGTACGGGACAGGGGAACACAGATACGCAGTATTTT.

This clone was recorded a few times. The chain couples TRBV2 to TRBJ2-7; no clear D. This CDR3 is built from 14 residues. Between the trimmed V and J ends, which lost 3 bases and 7 bases, there was a span of 16 bases. CDR1 and CDR2 from the germline V gene are SNHLY and FYNNEI. CDR3 in amino acids: CASSEMGSYGEQYF. The DNA of the CDR3 is TGTGCCAGCAGTGAGATGGGCAGCTATGGGGAGCAGTACTTC.

This clone came up once. V usage is TRBV6-5 and J usage is TRBJ2-5, with D hard to call. Deletions cut 6 bases from V and 2 bases from J, with 13 bases between. Germline V CDR1 and CDR2: MNHEY, SVGAGI. This CDR3 is built from 14 residues. DNA for the CDR3: TGTGCCAGCAGGAGGTCGCAGCATCAAGAGACCCAGTACTTC. The encoded protein is CASRRSQHQETQYF.

The gene calls are TRBV7-9 and TRBJ2-5; D possibly corresponds to TRBD2 (6 bases). V lost 11 bases to trimming and J lost 4 bases, with 20 bases between them. This CDR3 has 14 amino acids. CDR1 SEHNR and CDR2 FQNEAQ come from the germline V gene (reference sequence). The CDR3 protein is CAAGQGGTAETQYF. In DNA, the CDR3 is TGTGCCGCGGGGCAGGGCGGTACTGCAGAGACCCAGTACTTC.

V usage is TRBV9 and J usage is TRBJ1-1; D possibly corresponds to TRBD1 (5 bases). Germline V gives CDR1 SGDLS, CDR2 YYNGEE. Trimming left V 6 bases short and J 5 bases short, with 23 bases between. The length of the CDR3 is 16 residues. CDR3 sequence reads: CASTPGSGTAITEAFF. CDR3 sequence (DNA): TGTGCCAGCACTCCGGGTTCGGGGACCGCTATAACTGAAGCTTTCTTT.

This clone was observed once. J is TRBJ2-6 and V is TRBV18; tentative D call: TRBD1 (6 bases). The ends were cut back, 4 bases at V and 4 bases at J, with 14 bases in the middle. The CDR3 length is 16 residues. Germline-derived CDR1 and CDR2 are KGHSH and LQKENI. CDR3 DNA: TGTGCCAGCTCACAGGTTTCAGGGGCCGGGGCCAACGTCCTGACTTTC. It is translated as CASSQVSGAGANVLTF.

The genes are TRBV6-4 and TRBJ2-2; D ambiguous. This CDR3 comprises 15 residues. V was shortened by 5 bases and J by 7 bases, with 17 bases between the two germline ends. The germline V gene has CDR1 MRHNA and CDR2 SNTAGT. CDR3 sequence (DNA): TGTGCCAGCAGTTTGAATGCTGGAGTTGGCGGGGAGCTGTTTTTT. Translation gives CASSLNAGVGGELFF.

This clone showed up just a few times. CDR3: CASSLDRSFSGNTIYF. Here the CDR3 DNA reads TGCGCCAGCAGTCTCGACCGAAGTTTCTCTGGAAACACCATATATTTT. The V and J genes are TRBV5-1 and TRBJ1-3; D is unclear. This CDR3 region has 16 residues. CDR1 is SGHRS, CDR2 YFSETQ, per germline. The V gene lost 5 bases and the J gene lost 0 bases, with 15 bases spanning the gap.

This rearrangement joins TRBV10-2 to TRBJ1-3; TRBD1 might be the D (5 bases). CDR3 length: 14 residues. The germline V and J ends were trimmed by 6 bases and 2 bases, with 11 bases remaining between them. Germline assignment: CDR1 WSHSY and CDR2 SAAADI. CDR3 DNA: TGCGCCAGCAGCACCGGGACTGCTGGAAACACCATATATTTT. Amino acids: CASSTGTAGNTIYF.

The V gene is TRBV12-2, the J gene TRBJ2-7; the table names TRBD1, a call not compared with the DNA. TRBV12-2 has pseudogene status. The CDR3 runs 16 residues. The CDR3, as DNA: TGTGCAAGTCGCTTGTCCTTACAGGGTAGGGCCTACGAGCAGTACTTC. The encoded protein is CASRLSLQGRAYEQYF.

This clone was seen more than once but under ten times. The gene calls are TRBV10-1 and TRBJ2-1, with 11 bases lining up with TRBD2. From germline, CDR1 is WNHNN and CDR2 SYGVQD (reference sequence). The V and J ends lost 9 bases and 4 bases, in that order; junction bases with no gene match: 5. CDR3 length: 14 residues. The CDR3 sequence: CARIAGGIYNEQFF. The CDR3 nucleotides are TGCGCCAGAATAGCGGGGGGGATATACAATGAGCAGTTCTTC.

The chain is built from TRBV21-1 and TRBJ1-4. TRBV21-1 constitutes a pseudogene. The CDR3 extends over 20 amino acids. CDR3 bases: TGTGCCAGCAGCAAACCCCGGGGCGGCGGGCCGTTTGCAACTAATGAAAAACTGTTTTTT. Its translation is CASSKPRGGGPFATNEKLFF.

This chain joins TRBV5-1 and TRBJ1-3; D unresolved. The V gene lost 4 bases and the J gene lost 0 bases, with 5 bases spanning the gap. The CDR3 is made up of 13 amino acids. Germline V gene lookup returns CDR1 SGHRS and CDR2 YFSETQ. The CDR3 sequence is CASSGNSGNTIYF. The CDR3 nucleotides are TGCGCCAGCAGCGGCAACTCTGGAAACACCATATATTTT. Variable domain in full (rest from reference TRBV5-1 and TRBJ1-3): KAGVTQTPRYLIKTRGQQVTLSCSPISGHRSVSWYQQTPGQGLQFLFEYFSETQRNKGNFPGRFSGRQFSNSRSEMNVSTLELGDSALYLCASSGNSGNTIYFGEGSWLTVV.

In this sample, this clone turned up once. The chain links TRBV5-1 to TRBJ2-5; no reliable D call. The CDR3 loop spans 13 amino acids. Germline V CDR1 and CDR2: SGHRS, YFSETQ. Trimming pared 5 bases from V and 3 bases from J, leaving 11 bases between. This CDR3 reads CASSPGSKETQYF. For the CDR3, the DNA is TGCGCCAGCAGTCCCGGGTCCAAAGAGACCCAGTACTTC.

This clone was detected once. The rearrangement joins TRBV4-2 to TRBJ2-3; 10 bases are a match to TRBD2. Losses at the gene ends were 1 base for V and 2 bases for J; bases not matched to a gene: 12. The CDR3 is made up of 19 amino acids. The germline gives CDR1 LGHNA, CDR2 YNFKEQ. Here the CDR3 DNA reads TGTGCCAGCAGCCAAGTTATCCGGTCTAGCGGGGGATCCACAGATACGCAGTATTTT. Encoded protein: CASSQVIRSSGGSTDTQYF.

The rearrangement links TRBV5-1 to TRBJ1-6; 11 bases align to TRBD1. The V segment lost 4 bases and the J segment 6 bases; nucleotides outside the gene matches: 9. This CDR3 is 17 amino acids long. Per germline, CDR1 SGHRS and CDR2 YFSETQ. CDR3 in amino acids: CASSLRGQGATNSPLHF. The CDR3 DNA reads TGCGCCAGCAGCCTCCGAGGACAGGGGGCGACTAATTCACCCCTCCACTTT.

The chain recombines TRBV28 with TRBJ2-3; 11 bases are shared with TRBD2. Unmatched junction bases numbered 11, after V lost 4 bases and J lost 8 bases. Per the germline V gene, CDR1 is MDHEN and CDR2 is SYDVKM. The CDR3 sequence is 16 residues long. The CDR3 DNA sequence: TGTGCCAGCAGTTCACCGACTAGCGGGGAGTCGGGTACGCAGTATTTT. Translated, it gives CASSSPTSGESGTQYF.

The chain links TRBV14 to TRBJ1-4; no reliable D call. The CDR3 totals 14 residues. Germline values: CDR1 SGHDN, CDR2 FVKESK. Trimming shortened V by 0 bases and J by 6 bases, and 8 bases separated the two germline ends. As DNA, the CDR3 is TGTGCCAGCAGCCAAGACCTGTGGGATGAAAAACTGTTTTTT. This sequence encodes CASSQDLWDEKLFF.

This sequence joins TRBV5-5 and TRBJ1-1; D not certain. V was pared by 4 bases and J by 2 bases, with 18 bases between. CDR1 and CDR2 from the germline V gene are SGHKS and YYEKEE (reference sequence). The CDR3 covers 16 residues. The CDR3 coding sequence is TGTGCCAGCAGCAAACCTATGGGTGGGGAAAACACTGAAGCTTTCTTT. Amino acid sequence: CASSKPMGGENTEAFF.

The chain uses TRBV19 and TRBJ2-2; no definite D call. The CDR3 contains 14 residues. Trimming took off 5 bases at V and 0 bases at J, with 7 bases between the two ends. Per the germline V gene, CDR1 is LNHDA and CDR2 is SQIVND (reference sequence). CDR3 in amino acids: CASSPGPNTGELFF. In DNA form, the CDR3 reads TGTGCCAGTAGTCCAGGCCCGAACACCGGGGAGCTGTTTTTT.

The V gene is TRBV30, the J gene TRBJ1-5; D is unclear. This CDR3 is built from 13 residues. V dropped 2 bases and J dropped 4 bases, with 9 bases sitting between them. Germline V gene lookup returns CDR1 GTSNPN and CDR2 SVGIG (reference sequence). The CDR3 coding sequence is TGTGCCTGGAGTAGGCGGGGAAATCAGCCCCAGCATTTT. Amino acid sequence: CAWSRRGNQPQHF.

The V call is TRBV2, the J call TRBJ2-2, with 14 bases fitting TRBD2. This CDR3 has 18 amino acids. With 4 bases clipped from V and 3 bases from J, the junction kept 7 bases outside the gene matches. Germline V gives CDR1 SNHLY, CDR2 FYNNEI. This chain's CDR3 is CASSAPEGLAGDTGELFF. CDR3 sequence (DNA): TGTGCCAGCAGTGCCCCAGAGGGACTAGCGGGAGACACCGGGGAGCTGTTTTTT.